This T cell receptor beta chain is from a study of blood T cell repertoires in COVID-19. J gave up 6 bases and V 8 bases, and 4 bases lay outside the gene matches. The CDR3 covers 11 residues. Profiled with immunoSEQ multiplex PCR; TCRdb holds only in-frame clones, not every one. Here the sample spans about 200,000 clones, around nine tenths being singletons. The sequenced material came from peripheral blood. The rearrangement links TRBV12-3 or TRBV12-4 to TRBJ2-7; 7 positions agree with TRBD1. The clonotype was recovered from a human donor in a cohort sampled during active COVID-19. The CDR3 nucleotides read TGTGCCAGCGGCCCAGGGGGCGAGCAGTACTTC. Amino acid sequence: CASGPGGEQYF.